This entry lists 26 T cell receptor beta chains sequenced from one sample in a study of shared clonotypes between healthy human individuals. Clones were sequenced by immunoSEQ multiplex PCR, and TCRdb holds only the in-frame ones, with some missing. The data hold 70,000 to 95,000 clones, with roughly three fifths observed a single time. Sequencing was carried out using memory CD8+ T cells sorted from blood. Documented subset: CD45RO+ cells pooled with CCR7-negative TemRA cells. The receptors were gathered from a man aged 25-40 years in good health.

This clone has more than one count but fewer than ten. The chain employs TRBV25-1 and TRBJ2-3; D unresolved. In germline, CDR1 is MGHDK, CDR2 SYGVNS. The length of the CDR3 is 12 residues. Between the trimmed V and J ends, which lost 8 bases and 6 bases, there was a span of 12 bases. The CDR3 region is CASESDGDTQYF. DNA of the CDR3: TGTGCCAGCGAGTCGGATGGGGATACGCAGTATTTT. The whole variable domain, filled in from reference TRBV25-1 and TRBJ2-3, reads EADIYQTPRYLVIGTGKKITLECSQTMGHDKMYWYQQDPGMELHLIHYSYGVNSTEKGDLSSESTVSRIRTEHFPLTLESARPSHTSQYLCASESDGDTQYFGPGTRLTVL.

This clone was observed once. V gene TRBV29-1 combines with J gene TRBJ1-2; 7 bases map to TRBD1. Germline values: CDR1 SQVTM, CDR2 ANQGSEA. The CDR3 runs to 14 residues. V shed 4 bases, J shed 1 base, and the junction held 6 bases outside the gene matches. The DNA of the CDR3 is TGCAGCGTTGCAGGGACAGCGTATAACTATGGCTACACCTTC. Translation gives CSVAGTAYNYGYTF.

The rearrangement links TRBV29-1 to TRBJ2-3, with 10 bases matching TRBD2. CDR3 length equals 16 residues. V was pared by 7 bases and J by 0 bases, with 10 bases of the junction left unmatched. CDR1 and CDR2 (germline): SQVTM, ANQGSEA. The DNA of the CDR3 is TGCAGCGGCGTTACCCAACTAGCGGGGAGCACAGATACGCAGTATTTT. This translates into CSGVTQLAGSTDTQYF.

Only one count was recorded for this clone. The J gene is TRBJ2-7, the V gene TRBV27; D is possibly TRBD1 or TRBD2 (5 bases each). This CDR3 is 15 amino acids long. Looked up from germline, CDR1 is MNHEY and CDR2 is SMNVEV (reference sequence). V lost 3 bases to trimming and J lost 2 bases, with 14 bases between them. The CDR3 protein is CASSFKGTLTYEQYF. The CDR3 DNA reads TGTGCCAGCAGTTTTAAGGGGACCCTAACCTACGAGCAGTACTTC.

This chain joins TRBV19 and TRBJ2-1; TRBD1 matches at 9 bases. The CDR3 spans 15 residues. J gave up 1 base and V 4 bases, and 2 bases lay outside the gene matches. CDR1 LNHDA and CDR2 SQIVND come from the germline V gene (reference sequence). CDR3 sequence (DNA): TGTGCCAGTAGTACGACAGGGGGGTCCTACAATGAGCAGTTCTTC. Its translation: CASSTTGGSYNEQFF.

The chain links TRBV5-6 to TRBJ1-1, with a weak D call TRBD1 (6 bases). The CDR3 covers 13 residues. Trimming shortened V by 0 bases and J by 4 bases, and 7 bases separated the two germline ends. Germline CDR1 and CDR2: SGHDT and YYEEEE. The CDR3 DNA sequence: TGTGCCAGCAGCTTGGCGGGGGCCACTGAAGCTTTCTTT. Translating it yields CASSLAGATEAFF.

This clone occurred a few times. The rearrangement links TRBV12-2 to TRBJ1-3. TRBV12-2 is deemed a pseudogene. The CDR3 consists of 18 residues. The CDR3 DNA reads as TGTGCAAGTCGCTTAGAGCACCGGGACGCCGAACCTGGAAACACCATATATTTT. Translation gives CASRLEHRDAEPGNTIYF.

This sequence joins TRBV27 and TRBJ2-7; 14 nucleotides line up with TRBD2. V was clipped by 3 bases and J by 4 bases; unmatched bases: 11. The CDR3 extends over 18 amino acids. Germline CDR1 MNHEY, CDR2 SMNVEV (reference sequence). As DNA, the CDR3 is TGTGCCAGCAGTTTGGGACTAGCGGGAGTCACCCGTAGATACGAGCAGTACTTC. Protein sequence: CASSLGLAGVTRRYEQYF.

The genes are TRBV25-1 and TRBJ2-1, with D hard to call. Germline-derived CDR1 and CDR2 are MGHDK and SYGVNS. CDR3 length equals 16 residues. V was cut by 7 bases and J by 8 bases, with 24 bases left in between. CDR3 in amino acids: CASTGHAEEQEDEQFF. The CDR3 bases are TGTGCCAGCACCGGCCACGCAGAAGAACAAGAAGATGAGCAGTTCTTC.

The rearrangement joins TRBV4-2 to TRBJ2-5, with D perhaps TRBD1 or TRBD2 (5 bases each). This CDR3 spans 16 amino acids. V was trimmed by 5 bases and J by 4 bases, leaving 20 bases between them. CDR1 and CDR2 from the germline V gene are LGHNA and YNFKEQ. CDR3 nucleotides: TGTGCCAGCAGCTTGCCCGGGACGCCGGGGTTAGAGACCCAGTACTTC. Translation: CASSLPGTPGLETQYF.

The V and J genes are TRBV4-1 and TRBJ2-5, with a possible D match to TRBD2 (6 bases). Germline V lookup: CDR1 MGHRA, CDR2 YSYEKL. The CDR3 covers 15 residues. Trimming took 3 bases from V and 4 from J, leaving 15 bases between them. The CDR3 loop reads CASSQTGLPGETQYF. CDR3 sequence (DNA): TGCGCCAGCAGCCAGACGGGACTGCCTGGAGAGACCCAGTACTTC.

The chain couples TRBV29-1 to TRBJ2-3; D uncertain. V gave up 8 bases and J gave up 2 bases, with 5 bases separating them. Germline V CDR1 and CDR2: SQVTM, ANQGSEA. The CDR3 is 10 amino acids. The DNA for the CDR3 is TGCAGCACCAACACAGATACGCAGTATTTT. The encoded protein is CSTNTDTQYF.

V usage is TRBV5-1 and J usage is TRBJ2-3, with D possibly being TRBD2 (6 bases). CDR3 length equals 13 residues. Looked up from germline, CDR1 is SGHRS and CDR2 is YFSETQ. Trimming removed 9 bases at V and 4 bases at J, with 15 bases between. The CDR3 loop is CATRRDGADTQYF. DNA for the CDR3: TGCGCCACGAGGCGGGATGGGGCAGATACGCAGTATTTT.

In DNA, the CDR3 is TGTGCCAGTAGTATAGCGTGGGGGCTCTATGGCTACACCTTC. Translated: CASSIAWGLYGYTF. The V gene is TRBV19, the J gene TRBJ1-2; D perhaps matches TRBD1 (6 bases). Trimming took 1 base from V and 4 from J, leaving 10 bases between them. The CDR3 is 14 amino acids. Looked up from germline, CDR1 is LNHDA and CDR2 is SQIVND (reference sequence).

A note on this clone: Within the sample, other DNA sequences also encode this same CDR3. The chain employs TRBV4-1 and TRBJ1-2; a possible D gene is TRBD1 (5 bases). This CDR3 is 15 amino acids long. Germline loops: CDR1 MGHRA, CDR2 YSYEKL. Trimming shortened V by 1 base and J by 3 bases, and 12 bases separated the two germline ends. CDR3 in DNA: TGCGCCAGCAGCCAAGCTCCCGGGACGGACTATGGCTACACCTTC. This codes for CASSQAPGTDYGYTF.

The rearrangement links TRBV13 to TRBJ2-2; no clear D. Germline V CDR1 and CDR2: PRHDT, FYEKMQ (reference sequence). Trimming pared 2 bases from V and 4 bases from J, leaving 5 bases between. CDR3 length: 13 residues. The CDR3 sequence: CASSLLSTGELFF. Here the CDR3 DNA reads TGTGCCAGCAGCTTATTGAGCACCGGGGAGCTGTTTTTT. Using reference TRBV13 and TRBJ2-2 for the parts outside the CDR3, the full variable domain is AAGVIQSPRHLIKEKRETATLKCYPIPRHDTVYWYQQGPGQDPQFLISFYEKMQSDKGSIPDRFSAQQFSDYHSELNMSSLELGDSALYFCASSLLSTGELFFGEGSRLTVL.

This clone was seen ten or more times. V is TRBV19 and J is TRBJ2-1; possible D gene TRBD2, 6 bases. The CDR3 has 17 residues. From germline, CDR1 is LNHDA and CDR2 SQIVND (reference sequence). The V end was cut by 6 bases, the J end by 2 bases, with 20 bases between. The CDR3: CASSPSLGGSTYNEQFF. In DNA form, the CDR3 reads TGTGCCAGTAGCCCGTCCCTCGGGGGATCTACCTACAATGAGCAGTTCTTC.

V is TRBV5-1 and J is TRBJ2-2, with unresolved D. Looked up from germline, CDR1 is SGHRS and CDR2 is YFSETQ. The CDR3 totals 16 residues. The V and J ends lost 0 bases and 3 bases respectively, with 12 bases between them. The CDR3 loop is CASSLGTTRYTGELFF. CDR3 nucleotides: TGCGCCAGCAGCTTGGGCACCACCCGATACACCGGGGAGCTGTTTTTT.

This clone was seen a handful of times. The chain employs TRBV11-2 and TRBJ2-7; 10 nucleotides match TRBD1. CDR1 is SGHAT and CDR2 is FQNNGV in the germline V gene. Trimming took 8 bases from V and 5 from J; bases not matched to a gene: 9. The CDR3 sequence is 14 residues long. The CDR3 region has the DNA TGTGCCAGCGCATGGGGGACAGGGGTCCACGAGCAGTACTTC. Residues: CASAWGTGVHEQYF.

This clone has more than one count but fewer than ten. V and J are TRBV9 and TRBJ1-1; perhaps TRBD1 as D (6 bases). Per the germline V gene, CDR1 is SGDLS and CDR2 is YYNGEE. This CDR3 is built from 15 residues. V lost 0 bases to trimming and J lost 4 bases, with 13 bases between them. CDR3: CASSVASGEGTEAFF. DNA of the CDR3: TGTGCCAGCAGCGTAGCGTCAGGGGAGGGCACTGAAGCTTTCTTT. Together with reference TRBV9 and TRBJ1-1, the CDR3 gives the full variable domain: DSGVTQTPKHLITATGQRVTLRCSPRSGDLSVYWYQQSLDQGLQFLIQYYNGEERAKGNILERFSAQQFPDLHSELNLSSLELGDSALYFCASSVASGEGTEAFFGQGTRLTVV.

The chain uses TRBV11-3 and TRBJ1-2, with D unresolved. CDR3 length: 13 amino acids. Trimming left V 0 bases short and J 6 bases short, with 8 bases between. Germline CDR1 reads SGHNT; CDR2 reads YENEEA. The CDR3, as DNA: TGTGCCAGCAGCTTAGATGAAGGAGATGGCTACACCTTC. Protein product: CASSLDEGDGYTF.

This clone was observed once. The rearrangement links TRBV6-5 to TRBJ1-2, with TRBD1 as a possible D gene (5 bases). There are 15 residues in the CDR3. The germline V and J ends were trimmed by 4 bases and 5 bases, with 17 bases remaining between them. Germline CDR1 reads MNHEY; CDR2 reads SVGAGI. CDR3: CASSFSFLTEYGYTF. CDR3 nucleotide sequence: TGTGCCAGCAGTTTCTCATTCTTGACAGAGTATGGCTACACCTTC.

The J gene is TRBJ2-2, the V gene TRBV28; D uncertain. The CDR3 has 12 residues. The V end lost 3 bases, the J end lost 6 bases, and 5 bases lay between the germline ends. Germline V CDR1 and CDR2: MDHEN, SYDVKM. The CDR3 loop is CASSFPPGELFF. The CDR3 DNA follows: TGTGCCAGCAGTTTTCCCCCCGGGGAGCTGTTTTTT.

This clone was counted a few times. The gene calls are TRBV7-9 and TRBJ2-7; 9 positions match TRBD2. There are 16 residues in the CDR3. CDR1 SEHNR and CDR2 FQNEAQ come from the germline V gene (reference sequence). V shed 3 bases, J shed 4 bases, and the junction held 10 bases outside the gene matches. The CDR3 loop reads CASSFGGAGGSYEQYF. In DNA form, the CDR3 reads TGTGCCAGCAGCTTCGGTGGGGCGGGAGGGTCATACGAGCAGTACTTC.

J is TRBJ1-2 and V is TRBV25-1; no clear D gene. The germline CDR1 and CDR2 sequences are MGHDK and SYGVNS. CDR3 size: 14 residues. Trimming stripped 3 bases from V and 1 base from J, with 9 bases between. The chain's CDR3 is CASSESGFNYGYTF. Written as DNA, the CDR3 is TGTGCCAGCAGTGAGTCCGGCTTTAACTATGGCTACACCTTC.

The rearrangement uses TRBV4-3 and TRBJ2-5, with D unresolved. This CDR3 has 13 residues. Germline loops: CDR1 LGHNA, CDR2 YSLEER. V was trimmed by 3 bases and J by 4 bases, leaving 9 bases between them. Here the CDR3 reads CASSHGTSETQYF. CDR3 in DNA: TGCGCCAGCAGCCATGGCACGTCAGAGACCCAGTACTTC.